What follows are 18 T cell receptor beta chains derived from one specimen sequenced in a study of Tregs in tolerant kidney transplant recipients. Profiled with immunoSEQ multiplex PCR; TCRdb holds only in-frame clones, not every one. This table holds 50,000 or so clones. The sample in question was CD4+ T cells from blood, obtained before the transplant. Receptors originate from a human donor who received a combined kidney and bone marrow transplant.

About this clone: Read sequence stops 3 residues before the CDR3 end, and the germline J gene provides the missing end. The rearrangement links TRBV5-1 to TRBJ1-2; D remains unclear. CDR1 is SGHRS and CDR2 is YFSETQ in the germline V gene. The CDR3 runs to 14 residues. V gave up 3 bases and J gave up 1 base, with 10 bases separating them. CDR3 DNA (partial): TGCGCCAGCAGCTCTGCGACGGGTAACTATGGC. Encoded protein: CASSSATGNYG. The complete CDR3 reads CASSSATGNYGYTF.

Of note for this clone: The CDR3 extends 3 residues past the end of the read, so its final part is completed from the germline J gene. This chain links TRBV5-1 with TRBJ2-5; D remains unclear. CDR3 length: 15 residues. The V gene's germline CDR1 is SGHRS and CDR2 YFSETQ. The V and J ends lost 4 bases and 4 bases respectively, with 17 bases between them. The sequenced part of the CDR3 DNA is TGCGCCAGCAGCATCAACACCGCCTCGCCAGAGACC. Protein sequence: CASSINTASPET. The CDR3 as a whole reads CASSINTASPETQYF.

A word on this clone: The CDR3 end lies 3 residues beyond the end of the read and is filled in from the germline J gene. This chain uses TRBV18 with TRBJ2-7; 9 bases line up with TRBD1. V shed 2 bases, J shed 3 bases, and the junction held 5 bases outside the gene matches. Germline values: CDR1 KGHSH, CDR2 LQKENI. CDR3 length: 15 amino acids. CDR3 bases read: TGTGCCAGCTCACCAATGCTGGGACAGGGCTACGAG. As protein: CASSPMLGQGYE. The CDR3 in full is CASSPMLGQGYEQYF.

Regarding this clone: From the germline J gene comes the end of the CDR3, since the read stops 3 residues before it. The V and J genes are TRBV30 and TRBJ1-6, with D uncertain. The V and J ends lost 4 bases and 0 bases respectively, with 10 bases between them. From germline, CDR1 is GTSNPN and CDR2 SVGIG (reference sequence). CDR3 length: 15 residues. The CDR3 is CAWKSLSSYNSPLHF. The sequenced part of the CDR3 DNA is TGTGCCTGGAAATCCCTCAGCTCCTATAATTCACCC.

Points on this clone: The read ends 3 residues before the CDR3 terminus; that terminus is restored from the germline J gene. The V and J genes are TRBV2 and TRBJ2-5; 9 bases agree with TRBD2. Germline V gene sequence: CDR1 SNHLY, CDR2 FYNNEI. This CDR3 is 15 amino acids long. V trimming: 7 bases; J trimming: 5 bases; junction bases outside the gene matches: 11. CDR3 protein: CASNGGGARWETQYF. CDR3 DNA (partial): TGTGCCAGCAACGGCGGGGGGGCAAGGTGGGAGACC.

With respect to this clone: The read halts 3 residues ahead of the CDR3 end, with the missing end drawn from the germline J gene. The V call is TRBV23-1, the J call TRBJ1-1; 7 bases line up with TRBD1. TRBV23-1 is reported as an ORF; its role is uncertain. After removal of 2 bases from V and 0 bases from J, the junction contained 12 bases not matched to a gene. The CDR3 runs 18 residues. This chain's CDR3 is CASSQRMTGTLMNTEAFF. Incomplete CDR3 DNA: TGCGCCAGCAGTCAAAGGATGACAGGGACCTTGATGAACACTGAA.

Concerning this clone: The missing CDR3 end, 3 residues past where the read stops, is filled in from the germline J gene. This chain connects TRBV11-2 to TRBJ1-4; D remains unclear. The CDR3 runs to 13 residues. The germline gives CDR1 SGHAT, CDR2 FQNNGV. Trimming removed 5 bases from V and 8 bases from J, with 12 bases in between. CDR3 protein: CASSPTAGEKLFF. The sequenced CDR3 bases are TGTGCCAGCAGCCCTACGGCGGGCGAAAAA.

Comment on this clone: The read ends 3 residues early relative to the CDR3; the germline J gene fills the gap. The V and J genes are TRBV20-1 and TRBJ2-3, with D perhaps matching TRBD1 (6 bases). Between the trimmed V and J ends, which lost 6 bases and 0 bases, there was a span of 13 bases. Germline V gene lookup returns CDR1 DFQATT and CDR2 SNEGSKA (reference sequence). The CDR3 consists of 14 residues. This CDR3 is CSAPTGTSTDTQYF. Incomplete CDR3 DNA: TGCAGTGCGCCGACCGGGACAAGCACAGATACG.

In regard to this clone: Read coverage stops 3 residues before the CDR3 terminus; the germline J gene supplies the remainder. The chain combines TRBV18 with TRBJ2-3; 7 nucleotides line up with TRBD1. The V and J ends lost 3 bases and 2 bases, in that order; junction bases with no gene match: 8. This CDR3 is built from 16 residues. Germline CDR1 is KGHSH and CDR2 is LQKENI. This CDR3 reads CASSPRGTEVTDTQYF. The covered CDR3 bases are TGTGCCAGCTCACCCAGGGGGACAGAGGTCACAGATACG.

Concerning this clone: The sequence runs out 3 residues before the end of the CDR3; the remainder is reconstructed from the germline J gene. The chain uses TRBV7-9 and TRBJ1-2, with unresolved D. The CDR3 spans 15 residues. Germline loops: CDR1 SEHNR, CDR2 FQNEAQ (reference sequence). V lost 5 bases to trimming and J lost 0 bases, with 13 bases between them. CDR3 DNA, as far as it was read: TGTGCCAGCAGCGGCGGGCCACCTCCTAACTATGGC. Residues: CASSGGPPPNYG. The entire CDR3 reads CASSGGPPPNYGYTF.

Concerning this clone: The read gets to within 3 residues of the CDR3 end, and the germline J gene fills in the rest. V and J are TRBV5-4 and TRBJ2-7; D is ambiguous. Germline CDR1 and CDR2: SGHNT and YYREEE (reference sequence). This CDR3 region has 14 residues. Trimming removed 3 bases from V and 5 bases from J, with 15 bases in between. CDR3: CASSSTRIVHEQYF. Partial CDR3 DNA: TGTGCCAGCAGCTCTACTCGAATAGTCCACGAG. The full variable domain, its missing parts supplied by reference TRBV5-4 and TRBJ2-7, is ETGVTQSPTHLIKTRGQQVTLRCSSQSGHNTVSWYQQALGQGPQFIFQYYREEENGRGNFPPRFSGLQFPNYSSELNVNALELDDSALYLCASSSTRIVHEQYFGPGTRLTVT.

CDR3 bases read: TGTGCCAGCAGCCAACTAGAGACC. Its translation: CASSQLET. The CDR3 reads in full as CASSQLETQYF. The V and J genes are TRBV14 and TRBJ2-5; D remains ambiguous. The sequence runs out 3 residues before the end of the CDR3; the remainder is reconstructed from the germline J gene. The CDR3 is 11 residues long. The ends were cut back, 2 bases at V and 4 bases at J, with 2 bases in the middle. Germline CDR1 reads SGHDN; CDR2 reads FVKESK.

Remarks on this clone: From the germline J gene comes the end of the CDR3, since the read stops 3 residues before it. The genes are TRBV30 and TRBJ2-1; 7 positions agree with TRBD2. The germline gives CDR1 GTSNPN, CDR2 SVGIG (reference sequence). The V gene end was trimmed by 0 bases and the J gene end by 7 bases; junction bases not matched to a gene: 3. This CDR3 contains 13 residues. CDR3 DNA (partial): TGTGCCTGGAGTGTCAGGACTAGAAATGAG. Translated: CAWSVRTRNE. The full CDR3 reads CAWSVRTRNEQFF.

Concerning this clone: The read terminates 3 residues before the CDR3 end, so the remaining end is supplied by the germline J gene. The V call is TRBV5-6, the J call TRBJ1-2, with 8 bases matching TRBD1. This CDR3 comprises 13 residues. Germline CDR1 SGHDT, CDR2 YYEEEE. V lost 5 bases to trimming and J lost 6 bases; unmatched junction nucleotides: 6. The chain's CDR3 is CASRSTGENGYTF. The CDR3 DNA, read in part, is TGTGCCAGCAGGTCGACAGGGGAGAATGGC.

With respect to this clone: The sequenced fragment ends 3 residues before the CDR3 boundary, so the rest is inferred from the germline J gene. This chain uses TRBV5-1 with TRBJ1-6; the D gene is possibly TRBD1 (6 bases). CDR1 is SGHRS, CDR2 YFSETQ, per germline. Trimming left V 6 bases short and J 7 bases short, with 17 bases between. The CDR3 is made up of 15 amino acids. CDR3: CASTTDSPRNSPLHF. The CDR3 DNA, read in part, is TGCGCCAGCACCACGGACAGCCCCCGGAATTCACCC.

To note about this clone: The read comes to an end 3 residues before the CDR3 does, leaving the germline J gene to fill in the end. The gene calls are TRBV6-2 or TRBV6-3 and TRBJ2-1, with 9 bases fitting TRBD2. This CDR3 has 17 residues. CDR1 is MNHEY, CDR2 SVGEGT, per germline. Unmatched junction bases numbered 10, after V lost 7 bases and J lost 0 bases. The CDR3 bases that were read are TGTGCCAGCACCTCCAAATGGACTAGCGTCTCCTACAATGAG. Its translation: CASTSKWTSVSYNE. The complete CDR3 reads CASTSKWTSVSYNEQFF.

Details on this clone: Read sequence stops 3 residues before the CDR3 end, and the germline J gene provides the missing end. The rearrangement uses TRBV6-2 or TRBV6-3 and TRBJ2-7; 7 bases are shared with TRBD1. J was trimmed by 2 bases and V by 5 bases; bases with no gene match: 3. The CDR3 extends over 13 amino acids. Germline-derived CDR1 and CDR2 are MNHEY and SVGEGT. CDR3 bases read: TGTGCCAGCAGTAGGGACAGCCCCTACGAG. This translates into CASSRDSPYE. Given in full, the CDR3 is CASSRDSPYEQYF.

Details on this clone: The CDR3 end is not reached by the read, which stops 3 residues before it; the germline J gene fills it in. The rearrangement uses TRBV2 and TRBJ2-1, with a tentative D call TRBD1 (8 bases). Germline V gives CDR1 SNHLY, CDR2 FYNNEI. The CDR3 is 16 residues long. Trimming removed 5 bases from V and 8 bases from J, with 22 bases in between. The CDR3 loop is CASSYQGAGADDEQFF. CDR3 DNA, as far as it was read: TGTGCCAGCAGTTATCAGGGGGCGGGAGCGGATGATGAG.